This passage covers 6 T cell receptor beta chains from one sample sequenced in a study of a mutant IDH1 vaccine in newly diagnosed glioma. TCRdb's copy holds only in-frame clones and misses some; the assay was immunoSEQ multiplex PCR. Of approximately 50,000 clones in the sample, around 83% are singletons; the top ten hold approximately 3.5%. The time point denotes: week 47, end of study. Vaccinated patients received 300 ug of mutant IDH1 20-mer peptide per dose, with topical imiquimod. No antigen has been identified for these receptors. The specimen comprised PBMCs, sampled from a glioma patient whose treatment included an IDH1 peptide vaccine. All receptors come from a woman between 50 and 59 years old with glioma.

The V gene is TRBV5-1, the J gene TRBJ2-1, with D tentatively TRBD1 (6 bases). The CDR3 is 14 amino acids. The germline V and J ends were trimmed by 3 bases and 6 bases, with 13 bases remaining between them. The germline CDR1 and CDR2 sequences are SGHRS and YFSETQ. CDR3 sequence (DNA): TGCGCCAGCAGCTATCGCAGGGGCCCCAATGAGCAGTTCTTC. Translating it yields CASSYRRGPNEQFF.

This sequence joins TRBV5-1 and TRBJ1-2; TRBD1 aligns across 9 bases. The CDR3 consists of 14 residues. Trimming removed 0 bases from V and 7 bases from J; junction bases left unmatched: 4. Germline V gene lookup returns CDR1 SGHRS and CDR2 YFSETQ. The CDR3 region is CASSLDRGLFGYTF. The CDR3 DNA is TGCGCCAGCAGCTTGGACAGGGGGCTGTTTGGCTACACCTTC.

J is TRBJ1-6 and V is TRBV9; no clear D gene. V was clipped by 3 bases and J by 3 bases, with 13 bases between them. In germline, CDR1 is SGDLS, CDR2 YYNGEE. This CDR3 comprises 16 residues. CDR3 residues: CASSEGPIRYNSPLHF. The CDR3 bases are TGTGCCAGCAGCGAAGGACCCATACGCTATAATTCACCCCTCCACTTT.

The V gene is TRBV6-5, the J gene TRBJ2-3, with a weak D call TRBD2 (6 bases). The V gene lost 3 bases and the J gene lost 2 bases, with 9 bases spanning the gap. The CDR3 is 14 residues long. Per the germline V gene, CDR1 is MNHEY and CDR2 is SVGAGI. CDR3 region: CASSYERATDTQYF. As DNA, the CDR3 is TGTGCCAGCAGTTATGAGCGGGCCACAGATACGCAGTATTTT.

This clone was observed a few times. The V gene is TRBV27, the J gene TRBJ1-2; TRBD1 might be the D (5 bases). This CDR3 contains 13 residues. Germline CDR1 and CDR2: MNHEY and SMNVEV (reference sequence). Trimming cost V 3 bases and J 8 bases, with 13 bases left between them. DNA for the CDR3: TGTGCCAGCAGTTTCCCAGGGAGGGAGGGCTACACCTTC. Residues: CASSFPGREGYTF.

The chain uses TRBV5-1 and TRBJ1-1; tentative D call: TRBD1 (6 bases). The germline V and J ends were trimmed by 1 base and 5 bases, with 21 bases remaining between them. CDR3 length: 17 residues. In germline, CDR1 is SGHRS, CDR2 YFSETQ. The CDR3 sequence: CASSLLSGAERRTEAFF. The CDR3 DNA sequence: TGCGCCAGCAGCTTGCTGTCAGGGGCGGAACGGAGGACTGAAGCTTTCTTT.